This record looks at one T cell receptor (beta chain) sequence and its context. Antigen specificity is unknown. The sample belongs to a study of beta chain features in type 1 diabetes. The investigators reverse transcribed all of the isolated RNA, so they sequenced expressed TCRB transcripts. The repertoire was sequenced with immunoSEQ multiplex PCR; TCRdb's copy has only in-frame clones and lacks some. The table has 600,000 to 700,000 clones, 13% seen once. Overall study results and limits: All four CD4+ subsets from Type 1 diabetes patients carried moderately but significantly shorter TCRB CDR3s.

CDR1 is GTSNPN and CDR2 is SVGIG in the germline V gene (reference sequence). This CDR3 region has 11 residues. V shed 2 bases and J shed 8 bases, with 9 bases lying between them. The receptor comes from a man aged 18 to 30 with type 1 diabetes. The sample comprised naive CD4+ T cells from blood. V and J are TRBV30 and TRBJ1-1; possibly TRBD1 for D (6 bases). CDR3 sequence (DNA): TGTGCCTGGAGTAACAGGGTGGAAGCTTTCTTT. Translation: CAWSNRVEAFF.